This T cell receptor beta chain was identified in a study of cytomegalovirus exposure and HLA in healthy donors. Findings of the study overall: Accurate predictions that matched the HLA-A and HLA-B alleles of most subjects were reportedly made from TCR beta sequences.

For this clone: Its target is not known.

The CDR3 has 14 residues. Trimming cost V 2 bases and J 5 bases, with 11 bases left between them. The germline V gene has CDR1 SGHRS and CDR2 YFSETQ. The PCR employed 60 Vbeta primers together with 13 Jbeta primers. Assay: immunoSEQ multiplex PCR; the TCRdb copy retains only in-frame clones and omits some. The table lists approximately 160,000 clones, approximately 80% of them singletons, with 1.6% in the top ten. The origin of this receptor is a woman aged 25 to 39 in good health and CMV-seronegative. The chain is built from TRBV5-1 and TRBJ2-1; a weak D match, TRBD2 (6 bases). The sample comprised PBMCs. CDR3 loop: CASSFGGRDNEQFF. The CDR3 coding sequence is TGCGCCAGCAGCTTCGGAGGGCGGGACAATGAGCAGTTCTTC.